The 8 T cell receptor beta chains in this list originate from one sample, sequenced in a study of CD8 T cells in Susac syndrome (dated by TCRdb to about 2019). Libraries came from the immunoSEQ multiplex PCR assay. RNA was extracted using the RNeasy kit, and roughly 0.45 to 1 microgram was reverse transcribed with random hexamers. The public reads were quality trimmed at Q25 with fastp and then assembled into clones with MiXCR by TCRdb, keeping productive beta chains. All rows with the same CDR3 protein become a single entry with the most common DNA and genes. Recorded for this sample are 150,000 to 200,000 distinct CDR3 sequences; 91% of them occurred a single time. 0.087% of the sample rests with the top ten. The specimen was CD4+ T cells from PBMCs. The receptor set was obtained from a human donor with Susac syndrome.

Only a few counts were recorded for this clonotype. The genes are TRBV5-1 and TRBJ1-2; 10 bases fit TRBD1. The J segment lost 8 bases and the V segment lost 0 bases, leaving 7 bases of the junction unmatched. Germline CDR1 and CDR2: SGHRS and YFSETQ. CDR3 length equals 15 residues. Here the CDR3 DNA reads TGCGCCAGCAGCTTGGCCCCGACAGGGGGCTGGGGCTACACCTTC. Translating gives CASSLAPTGGWGYTF.

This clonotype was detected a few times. The CDR3 reads CASSLSASGRGELFF. CDR3 DNA sequence: TGTGCCAGCAGCTTATCTGCTAGCGGGAGGGGGGAGCTGTTTTTT. The chain recombines TRBV7-3 with TRBJ2-2; 11 nucleotides align to TRBD2. Unmatched junction bases numbered 4, after V lost 2 bases and J lost 8 bases. Germline values: CDR1 SGHTA, CDR2 FQGTGA. The CDR3 runs 15 residues.

DNA of the CDR3: TGCAGTGCTAGCGGGTTTTATGACAATCAGCCCCAGCATTTT. This codes for CSASGFYDNQPQHF. This chain connects TRBV20-1 to TRBJ1-5, with no clear D. CDR1 DFQATT and CDR2 SNEGSKA come from the germline V gene (reference sequence). The CDR3 has 14 residues. The germline V and J ends were trimmed by 3 bases and 3 bases, with 12 bases remaining between them.

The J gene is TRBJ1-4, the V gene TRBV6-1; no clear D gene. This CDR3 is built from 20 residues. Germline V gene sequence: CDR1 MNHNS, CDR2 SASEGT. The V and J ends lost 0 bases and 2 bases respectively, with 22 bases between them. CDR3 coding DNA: TGTGCCAGCAGTGAAGCCACTTGGAGGTCCAAGTTTGGGACTAATGAAAAACTGTTTTTT. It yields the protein CASSEATWRSKFGTNEKLFF.

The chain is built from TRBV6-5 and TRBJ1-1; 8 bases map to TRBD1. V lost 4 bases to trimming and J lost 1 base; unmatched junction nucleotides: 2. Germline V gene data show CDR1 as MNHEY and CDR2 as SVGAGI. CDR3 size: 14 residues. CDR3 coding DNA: TGTGCCAGCAGTTCGACAGGGGAGAACACTGAAGCTTTCTTT. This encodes CASSSTGENTEAFF.

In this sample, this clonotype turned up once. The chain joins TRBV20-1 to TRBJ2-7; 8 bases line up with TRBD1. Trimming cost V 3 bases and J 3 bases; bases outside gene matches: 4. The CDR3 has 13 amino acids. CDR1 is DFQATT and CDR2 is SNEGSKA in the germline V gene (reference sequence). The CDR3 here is CSARGDRIYEQYF. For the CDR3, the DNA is TGCAGTGCTAGGGGGGACAGGATCTACGAGCAGTACTTC.

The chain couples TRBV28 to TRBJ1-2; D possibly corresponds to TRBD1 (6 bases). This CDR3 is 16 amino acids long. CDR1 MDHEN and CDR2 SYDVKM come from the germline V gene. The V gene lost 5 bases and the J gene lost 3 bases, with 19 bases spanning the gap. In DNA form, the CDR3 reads TGTGCCAGCAGTCCCAATCGACAGGCGGGGTACTATGGCTACACCTTC. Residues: CASSPNRQAGYYGYTF.

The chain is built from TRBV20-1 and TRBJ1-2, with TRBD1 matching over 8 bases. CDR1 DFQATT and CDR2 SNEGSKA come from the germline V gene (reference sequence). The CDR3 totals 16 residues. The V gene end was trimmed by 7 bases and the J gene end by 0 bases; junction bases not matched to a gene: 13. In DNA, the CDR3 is TGCAGTGATTCAGGGGGCCACCTGGGTGCTAACTATGGCTACACCTTC. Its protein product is CSDSGGHLGANYGYTF.